This T cell receptor beta chain came from a study of OX40 agonist ivuxolimab in advanced cancers. Across the whole study: While on treatment, patients had intravenous ivuxolimab at 0.01 to 10 mg/kg every 2 weeks. A partial response was reached by three patients: one with hepatocellular carcinoma and two with cutaneous melanoma.

Germline CDR1 LNHDA, CDR2 SQIVND (reference sequence). This CDR3 has 13 amino acids. The V and J ends lost 4 bases and 6 bases respectively, with 12 bases between them. Overall study findings and caveats: CD4+ and CD8+ T cells in blood underwent clonal expansion by week 6 at 0.1 to 3.0 mg/kg. In the 0.1-3.0 mg/kg groups, partial responders showed among the lowest expansion.

TCRdb's copy holds only in-frame clones and misses some; the assay was immunoSEQ multiplex PCR. The sample lists roughly 6,500 clones, roughly three quarters seen once, with 25% to 30% in the top ten. In regard to this clone: Its cognate antigen is unknown.

V and J are TRBV19 and TRBJ1-2, with D maybe TRBD1 (5 bases). Sequencing was performed on CD4+ or CD8+ T cells sorted from blood, taken in a trial of the OX40 agonist ivuxolimab. The receptor's source is an adult with an advanced solid tumor such as melanoma, head and neck, liver or kidney cancer. This chain's CDR3 is CASSTPWGDGYTF. DNA of the CDR3: TGTGCCAGTAGTACCCCGTGGGGGGATGGCTACACCTTC.